Each of the 6 T cell receptor beta chains below was sequenced from the same sample in a study of control samples from healthy donors and cancer patients. The repertoire was sequenced with immunoSEQ multiplex PCR; TCRdb's copy has only in-frame clones and lacks some. Of roughly 120,000 clones in the sample, approximately 90% were seen once. Sequencing was performed on PBMCs. These receptors all stem from a woman aged 50 to 65 with colorectal cancer.

The rearrangement uses TRBV20-1 and TRBJ2-7; D is possibly TRBD2 (5 bases). Looked up from germline, CDR1 is DFQATT and CDR2 is SNEGSKA (reference sequence). The CDR3 extends over 11 amino acids. V was pared by 7 bases and J by 1 base, with 8 bases between. CDR3 coding DNA: TGCAGTGTTCGGACTTCCTACGAGCAGTACTTC. Residues: CSVRTSYEQYF.

The V and J genes are TRBV28 and TRBJ1-2; D remains unclear. The CDR3 contains 13 residues. CDR1 and CDR2 from the germline V gene are MDHEN and SYDVKM. With 6 bases removed from V and 8 bases from J, the gap between germline ends came to 16 bases. CDR3 in amino acids: CASSPAWWRGYTF. CDR3 sequence (DNA): TGTGCCAGCAGCCCAGCATGGTGGCGGGGCTACACCTTC.

V usage is TRBV5-1 and J usage is TRBJ2-5; 7 bases align to TRBD1. Germline CDR1 SGHRS, CDR2 YFSETQ. V lost 4 bases to trimming and J lost 0 bases; unmatched junction nucleotides: 3. The CDR3 has 14 residues. CDR3 DNA: TGCGCCAGCAGCACACAGGGGTACCAAGAGACCCAGTACTTC. Its protein is CASSTQGYQETQYF.

This chain joins TRBV27 and TRBJ2-6; 9 bases map to TRBD2. V shed 5 bases, J shed 1 base, and the junction held 9 bases outside the gene matches. The CDR3 length is 18 residues. Germline V lookup: CDR1 MNHEY, CDR2 SMNVEV (reference sequence). CDR3 sequence: CASSRRLAVVSGANVLTF. CDR3 nucleotides: TGTGCCAGCAGTAGAAGACTAGCGGTAGTTTCTGGGGCCAACGTCCTGACTTTC.

J is TRBJ2-3 and V is TRBV5-1; D is possibly TRBD1 or TRBD2 (5 bases each). The CDR3 has 16 residues. Germline assignment: CDR1 SGHRS and CDR2 YFSETQ. Trimming left V 4 bases short and J 4 bases short, with 19 bases between. The CDR3 region is CASSPLGAELSDTQYF. In nucleotides, the CDR3 is TGCGCCAGCAGCCCTCTCGGGGCGGAACTATCAGATACGCAGTATTTT.

This sequence joins TRBV28 and TRBJ2-5; TRBD2 matches 7 bases. The CDR3 is made up of 14 amino acids. The J segment lost 0 bases and the V segment lost 4 bases, leaving 2 bases of the junction unmatched. CDR1 is MDHEN and CDR2 is SYDVKM in the germline V gene. The CDR3 here is CASSYGGYQETQYF. Written as DNA, the CDR3 is TGTGCCAGCAGTTACGGGGGGTACCAAGAGACCCAGTACTTC.